This T cell receptor beta chain originates from a study of control samples from healthy donors and cancer patients. Measured with immunoSEQ multiplex PCR; TCRdb has only the in-frame clones, and not every one. The sample includes some 150,000 clones, 85% to 95% seen only once; the top ten take approximately 6%. CDR1 and CDR2 (germline): KGHDR, SFDVKD. Trimming took 4 bases from V and 0 from J, leaving 14 bases between them. The CDR3 totals 16 residues. The clonotype originates from a man aged 35 to 55 in good health. The J gene is TRBJ2-5, the V gene TRBV24-1; maybe TRBD2 (6 bases). Material for sequencing was blood. DNA of the CDR3: TGTGCCACCAGTGACGCTGCGGAGGGCCACCAAGAGACCCAGTACTTC. Its translation: CATSDAAEGHQETQYF.